The 26 T cell receptor beta chains below come from one sample, sequenced in a study of T cells in Graves' hyperthyroidism and ophthalmopathy. Amplified TCR beta CDR3 regions came from RNA transcripts. The HTBI primer set was used in a first-round RT-PCR of the TCR CDR3. TCRdb recomputed calls from the multiplex PCR reads with MiXCR, one row per CDR3 protein. The sample lists some 420,000 distinct CDR3 sequences, 12% to 15% occurring once. Sequenced input: blood. Every receptor here comes from a young woman with Graves' hyperthyroidism.

With respect to this clonotype: The conserved phenylalanine or tryptophan is not found at the CDR3 terminus, so this likely reflects a read error. The CDR3 DNA follows: TGTGCCAGCAGCTTACGGGGAGAGACCCAGTACCTC. This translates into CASSLRGETQYL. This chain connects TRBV11-2 to TRBJ2-5; D may be TRBD2 (5 bases). Germline V lookup: CDR1 SGHAT, CDR2 FQNNGV. The CDR3 contains 12 residues. V shed 2 bases and J shed 4 bases, with 5 bases lying between them.

V is TRBV20-1 and J is TRBJ1-2, with D possibly TRBD1 on 5 matching bases. V lost 0 bases, J lost 8 bases, and 10 bases lay in between. The germline V gene has CDR1 DFQATT and CDR2 SNEGSKA (reference sequence). This CDR3 region has 12 residues. The CDR3 region is CSARDRVQGYTF. CDR3 bases: TGCAGTGCTAGAGACAGGGTTCAAGGCTACACCTTC.

This clonotype has only a few counts. CDR3 amino acids: CASSLGLAGGLNFYNEQFF. CDR3 bases: TGCGCCAGCAGCTTGGGACTAGCGGGAGGACTTAATTTCTACAATGAGCAGTTCTTC. V is TRBV5-1 and J is TRBJ2-1; 13 bases line up with TRBD2. V lost 0 bases to trimming and J lost 3 bases; unmatched junction nucleotides: 9. Germline CDR1 and CDR2: SGHRS and YFSETQ. CDR3 length equals 19 residues.

The chain carries TRBV6-1 and TRBJ1-1; D remains ambiguous. This CDR3 contains 13 residues. Germline V gives CDR1 MNHNS, CDR2 SASEGT. V lost 6 bases to trimming and J lost 8 bases, with 16 bases between them. The CDR3 coding sequence is TGTGCCAGCAGCCTACCGGGGAGGGCGGAAGCTTTCTTT. Its translation is CASSLPGRAEAFF.

This clonotype has only a few counts. The V gene is TRBV29-1, the J gene TRBJ2-7; perhaps TRBD1 as D (6 bases). V was trimmed by 4 bases and J by 4 bases, leaving 14 bases between them. The CDR3 is 13 residues long. Germline CDR1 reads SQVTM; CDR2 reads ANQGSEA. The CDR3 spells CSVVGRGKYEQYF. CDR3 bases: TGCAGCGTTGTCGGCAGGGGCAAATACGAGCAGTACTTC.

There are a few counts of this clonotype. Since no conserved phenylalanine or tryptophan closes the CDR3, a read error is the likely cause. J is TRBJ2-1 and V is TRBV7-3; 16 bases fit TRBD2. V was pared by 5 bases and J by 2 bases, with 3 bases of the junction left unmatched. This CDR3 region has 17 residues. Germline CDR1 SGHTA, CDR2 FQGTGA. The CDR3 region has the DNA TGTGCCAGCAGCCGGGGGACTAGCGGGAGGGCCTACAATGAGCAGTTCCTC. Translation: CASSRGTSGRAYNEQFL.

In this sample, this clonotype turned up many times. The rearrangement links TRBV12-3 or TRBV12-4 to TRBJ2-5; D not resolved. V gave up 8 bases and J gave up 2 bases, with 15 bases separating them. This CDR3 comprises 14 residues. Written as DNA, the CDR3 is TGTGCCAGCCAAGGAGCCAACCGACAAGAGACCCAGTACTTC. This gives the protein CASQGANRQETQYF.

A few counts support this clonotype. This chain connects TRBV4-1 to TRBJ2-2; 8 nucleotides agree with TRBD2. The CDR3 runs 16 residues. V trimming: 2 bases; J trimming: 5 bases; junction bases outside the gene matches: 7. Germline values: CDR1 MGHRA, CDR2 YSYEKL. CDR3 residues: CASSQLLREVTGELFF. In nucleotides, the CDR3 is TGCGCCAGCAGCCAACTCCTGCGGGAGGTAACCGGGGAGCTGTTTTTT.

The J gene is TRBJ1-1, the V gene TRBV27, with 10 positions matching TRBD1. The CDR3 length is 15 residues. V lost 3 bases and J lost 4; bases outside the gene matches: 5. From germline, CDR1 is MNHEY and CDR2 SMNVEV (reference sequence). The CDR3 DNA sequence: TGTGCCAGCAGTTTGGTGGGACAGGGGAGCACTGAAGCTTTCTTT. Translating gives CASSLVGQGSTEAFF.

This clonotype was recorded many times. This rearrangement joins TRBV6-2 or TRBV6-3 to TRBJ2-3; D might be TRBD1 or TRBD2, each matching 6 bases. The V gene's germline CDR1 is MNHEY and CDR2 SVGEGT. This CDR3 region has 15 residues. The germline V and J ends were trimmed by 0 bases and 5 bases, with 12 bases remaining between them. The CDR3 loop reads CASSYSEEGGDTQYF. CDR3 DNA sequence: TGTGCCAGCAGTTACTCGGAGGAGGGGGGAGATACGCAGTATTTT.

Many counts were recorded for this clonotype. The chain combines TRBV3-1 with TRBJ2-7, with D uncertain. V lost 0 bases and J lost 1, with 7 bases in between. The CDR3 has 14 residues. Germline V gene data show CDR1 as LGHDT and CDR2 as YNNKEL (reference sequence). CDR3 coding DNA: TGTGCCAGCAGCCAAGAAAGCATGTCCTACGAGCAGTACTTC. The encoded protein is CASSQESMSYEQYF.

This clonotype was seen only once. The gene calls are TRBV30 and TRBJ1-5, with D unresolved. The germline V gene has CDR1 GTSNPN and CDR2 SVGIG (reference sequence). V dropped 0 bases and J dropped 7 bases, with 16 bases sitting between them. The CDR3 loop spans 15 amino acids. This CDR3 reads CAWSVGGGLTQPQHF. The CDR3 nucleotides read TGTGCCTGGAGTGTAGGAGGCGGCCTTACGCAGCCCCAGCATTTT.

This clonotype was counted at least ten times. The V and J genes are TRBV20-1 and TRBJ2-5; TRBD2 agrees at 13 bases. Germline-derived CDR1 and CDR2 are DFQATT and SNEGSKA (reference sequence). V was clipped by 3 bases and J by 5 bases; unmatched bases: 12. This CDR3 comprises 17 residues. The CDR3 region has the DNA TGCAGTGCTAGTCGATGGACTAGCGGGAGTTATGGTGAGACCCAGTACTTC. It translates to CSASRWTSGSYGETQYF.

This clonotype was seen a handful of times. This chain links TRBV30 with TRBJ2-3, with 8 bases identical to TRBD2. Unmatched junction bases numbered 10, after V lost 7 bases and J lost 1 base. The CDR3 is made up of 15 amino acids. Germline CDR1 reads GTSNPN; CDR2 reads SVGIG (reference sequence). DNA for the CDR3: TGTGCCTCTAGGGGTAAAGCGGGGGGCACAGATACGCAGTATTTT. It translates to CASRGKAGGTDTQYF. The full variable domain, its missing parts supplied by reference TRBV30 and TRBJ2-3, is SQTIHQWPATLVQPVGSPLSLECTVEGTSNPNLYWYRQAAGRGLQLLFYSVGIGQISSEVPQNLSASRPQDRQFILSSKKLLLSDSGFYLCASRGKAGGTDTQYFGPGTRLTVL.

This clonotype was detected ten times or more. This sequence joins TRBV2 and TRBJ2-3, with 11 bases that match TRBD2. CDR3 length: 14 residues. Germline values: CDR1 SNHLY, CDR2 FYNNEI. Losses at the gene ends were 7 bases for V and 5 bases for J; bases not matched to a gene: 5. This chain's CDR3 is CASTASGRLDTQYF. The CDR3 bases are TGTGCCAGCACCGCTAGCGGGAGGTTAGATACGCAGTATTTT.

The genes are TRBV4-1 and TRBJ2-7; D might be TRBD1 or TRBD2, each matching 7 bases. The V end lost 0 bases, the J end lost 4 bases, and 16 bases lay between the germline ends. Per germline, CDR1 MGHRA and CDR2 YSYEKL. CDR3 length: 16 residues. DNA of the CDR3: TGCGCCAGCAGCCAAGATCGCGACAGGGAGGGGTACGAGCAGTACTTC. This translates into CASSQDRDREGYEQYF.

The chain recombines TRBV9 with TRBJ2-3, with D possibly TRBD1 on 6 matching bases. The V and J ends lost 5 bases and 1 base respectively, with 11 bases between them. Looked up from germline, CDR1 is SGDLS and CDR2 is YYNGEE. The length of the CDR3 is 14 residues. The chain's CDR3 is CASSTDRGTDTQYF. The DNA of the CDR3 is TGTGCCAGCAGTACGGACAGAGGCACAGATACGCAGTATTTT. Looking up the rest from reference TRBV9 and TRBJ2-3 gives the full variable domain: DSGVTQTPKHLITATGQRVTLRCSPRSGDLSVYWYQQSLDQGLQFLIQYYNGEERAKGNILERFSAQQFPDLHSELNLSSLELGDSALYFCASSTDRGTDTQYFGPGTRLTVL.

The chain has TRBV20-1 and TRBJ1-1; no clear D gene. The CDR3 runs 13 residues. V lost 3 bases and J lost 1, with 9 bases in between. The germline gives CDR1 DFQATT, CDR2 SNEGSKA (reference sequence). This CDR3 reads CSASRGGNTEAFF. Here the CDR3 DNA reads TGCAGTGCTAGCCGCGGTGGGAACACTGAAGCTTTCTTT.

This clonotype was counted at least ten times. V gene TRBV30 combines with J gene TRBJ1-5, with a tentative D call TRBD1 (5 bases). Deletions cut 3 bases from V and 7 bases from J, with 10 bases between. The CDR3 is 12 amino acids. Germline values: CDR1 GTSNPN, CDR2 SVGIG (reference sequence). The chain's CDR3 is CAWSLGPQPQHF. DNA for the CDR3: TGTGCCTGGAGCCTGGGACCCCAGCCCCAGCATTTT.

This clonotype was counted between two and nine times. The rearrangement uses TRBV5-6 and TRBJ2-1; maybe TRBD1 (6 bases). The CDR3 has 14 amino acids. Trimming pared 1 base from V and 4 bases from J, leaving 9 bases between. Looked up from germline, CDR1 is SGHDT and CDR2 is YYEEEE. The CDR3 DNA reads as TGTGCCAGCAGCTTGAACGGACAGTACAATGAGCAGTTCTTC. This codes for CASSLNGQYNEQFF.

On this clonotype: A read error may be the cause here, since a much bigger clone is one base away. The DNA of the CDR3 is TGTGTCAGCAGCCGACGACTAGCGGCCGGAGTGGGGCAAGAGACCCAGTACTTC. This encodes CVSSRRLAAGVGQETQYF. The chain couples TRBV7-9 to TRBJ2-5; 9 bases map to TRBD2. Germline V gene lookup returns CDR1 SEHNR and CDR2 FQNEAQ (reference sequence). The CDR3 spans 18 residues.

The rearrangement joins TRBV20-1 to TRBJ2-1, with a possible D match to TRBD2 (6 bases). Trimming pared 5 bases from V and 4 bases from J, leaving 15 bases between. This CDR3 has 14 residues. Looked up from germline, CDR1 is DFQATT and CDR2 is SNEGSKA (reference sequence). The CDR3 loop reads CSAWDSDLYNEQFF. DNA of the CDR3: TGCAGTGCTTGGGACTCGGACCTGTACAATGAGCAGTTCTTC.

This clonotype has at least ten counts. The CDR3 spells CASSQDGDTEAFF. In DNA, the CDR3 is TGTGCCAGCTCTCAGGACGGAGACACTGAAGCTTTCTTT. The V gene is TRBV18, the J gene TRBJ1-1; D not certain. The V and J ends lost 6 bases and 3 bases respectively, with 11 bases between them. The CDR3 covers 13 residues. CDR1 and CDR2 from the germline V gene are KGHSH and LQKENI.

This clonotype has only a few counts. The chain recombines TRBV25-1 with TRBJ2-5, with 7 bases that match TRBD1. With 8 bases clipped from V and 4 bases from J, the junction kept 7 bases outside the gene matches. Germline lookup yields CDR1 MGHDK and CDR2 SYGVNS. This CDR3 region has 13 residues. The CDR3 region is CASGDRVGETQYF. DNA of the CDR3: TGTGCCAGCGGAGACAGGGTTGGAGAGACCCAGTACTTC.

The rearrangement joins TRBV7-8 to TRBJ2-3, with unresolved D. The CDR3 loop spans 16 amino acids. Germline V gives CDR1 SGHVS, CDR2 FQNEAQ. V was clipped by 5 bases and J by 2 bases, with 17 bases between them. CDR3 DNA: TGTGCCAGCAGCCACGACAAGGGCAAGACCACAGATACGCAGTATTTT. Translating it yields CASSHDKGKTTDTQYF.

The chain uses TRBV7-9 and TRBJ2-1; either TRBD1 or TRBD2 may fit D (5 bases each). CDR3 size: 15 residues. The V and J ends lost 3 bases and 1 base respectively, with 10 bases between them. Germline CDR1 reads SEHNR; CDR2 reads FQNEAQ (reference sequence). DNA for the CDR3: TGTGCCAGCAGCTTCCGGGACGGTTCCTACAATGAGCAGTTCTTC. Encoded protein: CASSFRDGSYNEQFF.